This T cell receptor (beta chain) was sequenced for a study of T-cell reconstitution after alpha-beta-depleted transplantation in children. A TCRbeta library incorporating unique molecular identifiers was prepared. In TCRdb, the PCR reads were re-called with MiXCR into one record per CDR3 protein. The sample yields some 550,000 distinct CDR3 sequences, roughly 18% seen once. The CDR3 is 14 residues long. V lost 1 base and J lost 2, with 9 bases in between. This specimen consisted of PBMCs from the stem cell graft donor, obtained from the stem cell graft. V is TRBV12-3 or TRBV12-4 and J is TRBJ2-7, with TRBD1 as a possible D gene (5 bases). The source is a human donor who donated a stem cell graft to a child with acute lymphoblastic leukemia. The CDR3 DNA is TGTGCCAGCAGTTTAGTAGACAGAGCCTACGAGCAGTACTTC. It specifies CASSLVDRAYEQYF.